This T cell receptor (beta chain) was captured in a study of T cell responses to AZD1222 COVID-19 vaccine. Study-wide results and limits: Repertoires were obtained only post-peak T cell response. Unmutated variant regions are reportedly the target of nearly half of TCRs that are spike-specific. The donor group comprised mostly white British people and more females; the analysis possibly underestimated clonal diversity. Among vaccine-associated CD4 TCRs, coverage spanned spike, with dominance at 160-218 and 743-854.

Points on this clone: Antigen unknown.

The CDR3 is 14 residues long. The germline CDR1 and CDR2 sequences are LNHNV and YYDKDF (reference sequence). Trimming removed 0 bases from V and 9 bases from J; junction bases left unmatched: 5. Sequencing used immunoSEQ multiplex PCR; TCRdb keeps in-frame clones, though not all of them. The sample lists about 170,000 clones, more than 80% occurring once. This TCR was sampled from an adult who received the MenACWY meningococcal vaccine as a control. Sequences were derived from peripheral blood, sampled 28 days after the second dose of the MenACWY control vaccine. The rearrangement links TRBV15 to TRBJ2-1; 7 bases are a match to TRBD2. The CDR3 region is CATSRDQGGSEQFF. The CDR3 DNA follows: TGTGCCACCAGCAGAGATCAGGGCGGGAGTGAGCAGTTCTTC.